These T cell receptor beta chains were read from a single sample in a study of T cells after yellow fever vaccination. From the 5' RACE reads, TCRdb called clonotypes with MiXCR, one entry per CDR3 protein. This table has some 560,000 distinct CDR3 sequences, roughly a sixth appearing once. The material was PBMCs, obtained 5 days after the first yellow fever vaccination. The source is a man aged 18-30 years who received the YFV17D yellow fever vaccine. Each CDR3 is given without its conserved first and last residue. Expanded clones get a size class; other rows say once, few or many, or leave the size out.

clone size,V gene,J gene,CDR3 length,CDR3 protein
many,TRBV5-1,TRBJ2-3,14,ASSLSTIPITDTQY
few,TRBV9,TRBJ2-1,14,ASSVLGTGAYNEQF
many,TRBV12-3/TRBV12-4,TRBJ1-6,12,ASSFSGANSPLH
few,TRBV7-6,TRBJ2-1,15,ASSLGFGLAANNEQF
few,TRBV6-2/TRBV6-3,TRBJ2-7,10,ASSYPGQEQY
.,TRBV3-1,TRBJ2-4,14,ASSQGLAGTKNIQY
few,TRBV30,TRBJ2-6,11,AWSVRGVNVLT
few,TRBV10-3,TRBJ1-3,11,AIKLGNENTIY
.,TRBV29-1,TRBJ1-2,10,SVEDRIYGYT
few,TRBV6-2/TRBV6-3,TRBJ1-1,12,ASRDAGGTTEAF
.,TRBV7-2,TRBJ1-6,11,ASRTPDSSPLH
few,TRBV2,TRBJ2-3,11,ASITSGGYTQY
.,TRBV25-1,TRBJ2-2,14,ASTLTGGGVTGELF
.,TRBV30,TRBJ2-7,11,AWSVGPSIEQY
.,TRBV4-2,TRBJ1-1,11,AGPLQGDTEAF
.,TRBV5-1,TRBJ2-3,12,ASSAIVGTDTQY
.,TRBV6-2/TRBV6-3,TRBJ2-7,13,ASRPNAALLYEQY
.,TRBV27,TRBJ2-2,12,ASKGGANTGELF
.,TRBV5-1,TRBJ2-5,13,ASSFLAPAQETQY
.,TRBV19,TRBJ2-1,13,ASSIRWVRGIEQF
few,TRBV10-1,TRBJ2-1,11,ASSESVAFEQF
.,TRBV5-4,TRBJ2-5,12,ASGLPGQGETQY
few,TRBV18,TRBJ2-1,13,ASSPPEGPGNEQF
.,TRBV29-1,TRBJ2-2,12,SVEHSGLTGELF